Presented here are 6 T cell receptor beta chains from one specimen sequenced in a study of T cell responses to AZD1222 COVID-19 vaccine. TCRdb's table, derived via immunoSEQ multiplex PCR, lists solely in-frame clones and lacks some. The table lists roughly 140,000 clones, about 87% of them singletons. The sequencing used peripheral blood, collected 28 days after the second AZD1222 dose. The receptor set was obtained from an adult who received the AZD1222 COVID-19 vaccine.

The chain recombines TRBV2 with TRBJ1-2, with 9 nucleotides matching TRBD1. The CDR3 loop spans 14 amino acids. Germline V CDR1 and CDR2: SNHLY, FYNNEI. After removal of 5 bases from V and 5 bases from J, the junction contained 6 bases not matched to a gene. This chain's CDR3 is CASSLRDREYGYTF. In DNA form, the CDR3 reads TGTGCCAGCAGTCTCCGGGACAGGGAGTATGGCTACACCTTC.

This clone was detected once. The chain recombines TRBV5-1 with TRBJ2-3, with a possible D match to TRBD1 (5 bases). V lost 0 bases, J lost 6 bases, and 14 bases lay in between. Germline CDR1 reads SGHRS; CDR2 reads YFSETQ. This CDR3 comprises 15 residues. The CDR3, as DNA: TGCGCCAGCAGCTTGGATGGCAGGGCAGCGGATACGCAGTATTTT. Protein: CASSLDGRAADTQYF.

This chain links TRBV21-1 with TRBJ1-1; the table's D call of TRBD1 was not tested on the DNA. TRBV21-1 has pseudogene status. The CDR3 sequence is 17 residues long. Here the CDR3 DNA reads TGTGCCAGCAGCTGCCCGAAAGGAACAGGGGCGGACACTGAAGCTTTCTTT. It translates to CASSCPKGTGADTEAFF.

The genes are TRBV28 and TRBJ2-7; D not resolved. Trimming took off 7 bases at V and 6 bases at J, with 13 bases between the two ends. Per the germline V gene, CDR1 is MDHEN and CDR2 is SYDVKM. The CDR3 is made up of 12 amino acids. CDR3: CASTGPRFEQYF. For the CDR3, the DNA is TGTGCCAGCACTGGTCCGAGGTTCGAGCAGTACTTC.

CDR3 DNA sequence: TGTGCCAGTAGGTCTAGCGGGAGTAAGAACAATGAGCAGTTCTTC. Translating gives CASRSSGSKNNEQFF. V and J are TRBV19 and TRBJ2-1; 10 positions agree with TRBD2. Germline V gene lookup returns CDR1 LNHDA and CDR2 SQIVND (reference sequence). This CDR3 is 15 amino acids long. Trimming cost V 6 bases and J 5 bases; bases outside gene matches: 7.

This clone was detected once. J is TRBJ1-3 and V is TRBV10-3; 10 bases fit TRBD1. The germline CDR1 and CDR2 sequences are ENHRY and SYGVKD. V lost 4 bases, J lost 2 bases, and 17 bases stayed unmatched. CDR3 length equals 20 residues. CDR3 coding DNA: TGTGCCATCAGTGCTTCGATAGGGGACAGGGGCCTTCTTACTGGAAACACCATATATTTT. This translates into CAISASIGDRGLLTGNTIYF.